A single sample is the source of the 8 T cell receptor beta chains below, sequenced in a study of cytomegalovirus exposure and HLA in healthy donors (dated by TCRdb to the late 2010s). Preparation of the library involved the immunoSEQ multiplex PCR assay. A mixture of 60 forward primers for TCR Vbeta segments and 13 reverse primers for TCR Jbeta segments was used in the multiplex PCR. The table comes from immuneACCESS by way of TCRdb, which keeps in-frame sequences with V and J called. Part of the clones is missing from these tables; in studies checked, under half for an unresolved V gene and the rest for unknown reasons. For this sample there are some 140,000 clones; around 67% appear just once. The ten largest clones represent 3.5% to 5% of the sample. Specimen: PBMCs. The receptors stem from a man aged 18 to 30 in good health and CMV-seropositive.

The chain combines TRBV5-1 with TRBJ2-1; the D gene is possibly TRBD1 (6 bases). The germline CDR1 and CDR2 sequences are SGHRS and YFSETQ. The CDR3 is made up of 15 amino acids. V was pared by 1 base and J by 3 bases, with 11 bases between. This chain's CDR3 is CASSLSPGVYNEQFF. In DNA, the CDR3 is TGCGCCAGCAGCTTGTCCCCAGGGGTCTACAATGAGCAGTTCTTC.

This clone occurred a few times. The J gene is TRBJ2-3, the V gene TRBV6-1; 9 bases fit TRBD1. Germline assignment: CDR1 MNHNS and CDR2 SASEGT. The CDR3 has 14 residues. Trimming took 1 base from V and 4 from J; bases not matched to a gene: 0. The CDR3 coding sequence is TGTGCCAGCAGTGAAGGACAGGGGGCAGATACGCAGTATTTT. Encoded protein: CASSEGQGADTQYF.

The chain couples TRBV6-5 to TRBJ2-7, with D possibly TRBD1 on 5 matching bases. Trimming removed 2 bases from V and 0 bases from J, with 8 bases in between. Germline V gene data show CDR1 as MNHEY and CDR2 as SVGAGI. This CDR3 region has 14 residues. The CDR3 loop is CASSYEGASYEQYF. CDR3 sequence (DNA): TGTGCCAGCAGTTACGAAGGGGCCTCCTACGAGCAGTACTTC.

The CDR3 nucleotides are TGTGCCAGCAGCCCCCCGGGGGCAGATACGCAGTATTTT. Translating gives CASSPPGADTQYF. V is TRBV5-8 and J is TRBJ2-3; TRBD2 is a possible D gene (6 bases). The CDR3 runs 13 residues. Looked up from germline, CDR1 is SGHTS and CDR2 is YDEGEE. V was shortened by 4 bases and J by 4 bases, with 10 bases between the two germline ends.

This chain uses TRBV10-3 with TRBJ2-1, with 9 bases lining up with TRBD2. The CDR3 has 16 amino acids. Germline loops: CDR1 ENHRY, CDR2 SYGVKD. V dropped 5 bases and J dropped 7; count of bases not matched to a gene: 12. The CDR3, as DNA: TGTGCCATCAGTAGGGCTAGCGGGGAGTTCAGAAATGAGCAGTTCTTC. This gives the protein CAISRASGEFRNEQFF.

The chain links TRBV2 to TRBJ1-5; TRBD1 aligns across 7 bases. CDR1 SNHLY and CDR2 FYNNEI come from the germline V gene. V lost 6 bases, J lost 2 bases, and 7 bases stayed unmatched. The CDR3 runs 15 residues. The DNA of the CDR3 is TGTGCCAGCAGGGGGGGACAGCCCCGCAATCAGCCCCAGCATTTT. This codes for CASRGGQPRNQPQHF.

The chain is built from TRBV5-1 and TRBJ2-5, with D tentatively TRBD1 (5 bases). The ends were cut back, 0 bases at V and 5 bases at J, with 14 bases in the middle. Germline lookup yields CDR1 SGHRS and CDR2 YFSETQ. The CDR3 sequence is 15 residues long. CDR3 in amino acids: CASSLGQSKEETQYF. CDR3 sequence (DNA): TGCGCCAGCAGCTTGGGACAGTCAAAGGAGGAGACCCAGTACTTC.

This chain links TRBV2 with TRBJ2-5; no firm D call. Germline loops: CDR1 SNHLY, CDR2 FYNNEI. The CDR3 has 11 amino acids. The V end was cut by 3 bases, the J end by 4 bases, with 3 bases between. In nucleotides, the CDR3 is TGTGCCAGCAGTGATCGAGAGACCCAGTACTTC. This codes for CASSDRETQYF. The full variable domain, with the rest looked up from reference TRBV2 and TRBJ2-5, is EPEVTQTPSHQVTQMGQEVILRCVPISNHLYFYWYRQILGQKVEFLVSFYNNEISEKSEIFDDQFSVERPDGSNFTLKIRSTKLEDSAMYFCASSDRETQYFGPGTRLLVL.